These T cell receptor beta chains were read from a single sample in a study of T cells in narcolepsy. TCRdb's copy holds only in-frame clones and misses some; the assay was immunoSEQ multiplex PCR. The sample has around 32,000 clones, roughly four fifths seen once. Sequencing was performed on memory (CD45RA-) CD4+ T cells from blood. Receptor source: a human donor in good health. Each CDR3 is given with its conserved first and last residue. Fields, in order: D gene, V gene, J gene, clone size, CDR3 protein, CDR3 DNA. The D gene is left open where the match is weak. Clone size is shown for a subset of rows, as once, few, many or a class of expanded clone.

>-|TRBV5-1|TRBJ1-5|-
CASSLEGIQPQHF
TGCGCCAGCAGTTTGGAGGGGATTCAGCCCCAGCATTTT
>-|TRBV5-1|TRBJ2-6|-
CASSLTSPGANVLTF
TGCGCCAGCAGCTTGACCAGCCCTGGGGCCAACGTCCTGACTTTC
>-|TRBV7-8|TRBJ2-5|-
CASSKGHVQETQYF
TGTGCCAGCAGCAAGGGACACGTCCAAGAGACCCAGTACTTC
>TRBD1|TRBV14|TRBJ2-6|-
CASSRFRGQGTAGANVLTF
TGTGCCAGCAGCCGGTTTCGGGGACAGGGGACGGCCGGGGCCAACGTCCTGACTTTC
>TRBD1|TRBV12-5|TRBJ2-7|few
CASGLPRGLEQYF
TGTGCTAGTGGTTTGCCCAGGGGGCTCGAGCAGTACTTC
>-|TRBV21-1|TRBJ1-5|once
CASSKIELGPQPQHF
TGTGCCAGCAGCAAAATCGAGTTAGGTCCTCAGCCCCAGCATTTT
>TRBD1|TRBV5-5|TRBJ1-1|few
CASSLGGLTGTEAFF
TGTGCCAGCAGCTTGGGGGGCCTGACAGGGACTGAAGCTTTCTTT
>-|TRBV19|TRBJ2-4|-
CASSLSSQANDIQYF
TGTGCCAGTAGCTTGTCGTCGCAGGCGAATGACATTCAGTACTTC
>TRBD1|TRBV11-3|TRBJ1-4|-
CASSLSRGRSTNEKLFF
TGTGCCAGCAGCTTATCCAGGGGGCGCAGTACTAATGAAAAACTGTTTTTT
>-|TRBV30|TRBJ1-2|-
CAWSLAGTASWAHGYTF
TGTGCCTGGAGTCTCGCCGGGACCGCAAGTTGGGCCCATGGCTACACCTTC
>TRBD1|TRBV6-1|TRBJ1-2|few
CASSDPLDRGGYGYTF
TGTGCCAGCAGTGACCCGCTGGACAGGGGTGGCTATGGCTACACCTTC
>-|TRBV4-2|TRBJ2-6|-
CASSQRSAAGAVFSGANVLTF
TGTGCCAGCAGCCAACGCTCAGCGGCGGGGGCCGTCTTCTCTGGGGCCAACGTCCTGACTTTC
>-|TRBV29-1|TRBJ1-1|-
CSVRGNTEAFF
TGCAGCGTTCGAGGGAACACTGAAGCTTTCTTT
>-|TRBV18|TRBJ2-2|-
CASSPRGGGTDTGELFF
TGTGCCAGCTCACCCCGTGGGGGGGGCACGGACACCGGGGAGCTGTTTTTT
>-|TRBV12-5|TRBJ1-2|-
CASGPPLGEGTF
TGTGCTAGTGGTCCGCCTTTGGGGGAGGGTACCTTC
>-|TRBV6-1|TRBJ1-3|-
CASSDRRGSGNTIYF
TGTGCCAGCAGTGACCGTAGGGGGTCTGGAAACACCATATATTTT
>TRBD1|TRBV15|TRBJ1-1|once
CATSRDRGTVTEAFF
TGTGCCACCAGCCGGGACAGGGGTACGGTGACTGAAGCTTTCTTT
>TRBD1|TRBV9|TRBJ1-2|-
CASSVGTGFQEGYTF
TGTGCCAGCAGCGTAGGGACAGGGTTCCAGGAGGGCTACACCTTC
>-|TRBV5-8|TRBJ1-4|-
CASSLTGNEKLFF
TGTGCCAGCAGCCTGACGGGTAATGAAAAACTGTTTTTT
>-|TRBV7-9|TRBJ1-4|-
CASSFPPLPTNEKLFF
TGTGCCAGCAGCTTTCCTCCACTTCCAACTAATGAAAAACTGTTTTTT
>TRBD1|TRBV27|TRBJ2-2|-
CASRFGQGRAGELFF
TGTGCCAGCAGATTCGGACAGGGAAGGGCCGGGGAGCTGTTTTTT
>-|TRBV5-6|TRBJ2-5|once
CASSVAWGETQYF
TGTGCCAGCAGCGTGGCCTGGGGAGAGACCCAGTACTTC
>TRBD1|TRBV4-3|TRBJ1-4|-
CASSQTRQGFGTLGANEKLFF
TGCGCCAGCAGCCAAACCCGACAGGGCTTCGGAACTTTGGGGGCTAATGAAAAACTGTTTTTT
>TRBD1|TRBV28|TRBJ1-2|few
CASSWDSFYGYTF
TGTGCCAGCAGTTGGGACAGCTTCTATGGCTACACCTTC
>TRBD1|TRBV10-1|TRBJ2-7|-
CASKNRDREYEQYF
TGCGCCAGCAAGAACCGGGACAGGGAGTACGAGCAGTACTTC
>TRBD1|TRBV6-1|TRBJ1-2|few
CASSALGTGGDGYTF
TGTGCCAGCAGCGCTCTTGGGACAGGGGGCGATGGCTACACCTTC
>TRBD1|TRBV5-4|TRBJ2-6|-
CASSLTGGAIGANVLTF
TGTGCCAGCAGCTTGACAGGGGGCGCGATAGGGGCCAACGTCCTGACTTTC
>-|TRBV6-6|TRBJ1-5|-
CASAVRKRQPQHF
TGTGCCAGTGCCGTCCGAAAACGCCAGCCCCAGCATTTT
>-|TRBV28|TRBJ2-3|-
CASSLSFADTQYF
TGTGCCAGCAGTTTATCCTTTGCGGATACGCAGTATTTT
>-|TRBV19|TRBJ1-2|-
CASSRSGYGYTF
TGTGCCAGTAGTCGGAGTGGCTATGGCTACACCTTC
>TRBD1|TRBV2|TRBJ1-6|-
CASSEGLGQALSPLHF
TGTGCCAGCAGTGAAGGGCTAGGACAGGCGCTTTCACCCCTCCACTTT
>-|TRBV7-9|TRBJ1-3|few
CASTPTGTSGNTIYF
TGTGCCAGCACCCCCACAGGGACCTCTGGAAACACCATATATTTT
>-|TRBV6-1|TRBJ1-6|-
CASSRWTGDDSPLHF
TGTGCCAGCAGCCGATGGACGGGCGACGATTCACCCCTCCACTTT
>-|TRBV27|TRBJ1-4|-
CASTLNGRSSEKLFF
TGTGCCAGCACCTTGAACGGACGCAGCTCTGAAAAACTGTTTTTT
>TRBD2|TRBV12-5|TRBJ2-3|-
CASGLGTSGSTDTQYF
TGTGCTAGTGGTTTGGGAACTAGCGGGTCCACAGATACGCAGTATTTT
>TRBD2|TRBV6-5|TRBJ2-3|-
CASKLAGSRTDTQYF
TGTGCCAGCAAACTAGCGGGGTCCCGCACAGATACGCAGTATTTT
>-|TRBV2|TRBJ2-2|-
CASREGRGTGELFF
TGTGCCAGCAGGGAGGGGCGGGGCACCGGGGAGCTGTTTTTT
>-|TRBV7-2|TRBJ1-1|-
CASSRGSNTEAFF
TGTGCCAGCAGCCGGGGATCAAACACTGAAGCTTTCTTT
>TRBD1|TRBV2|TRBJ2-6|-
CASSEEFGTGGYGANVLTF
TGTGCCAGCAGTGAAGAATTTGGGACAGGGGGTTATGGGGCCAACGTCCTGACTTTC
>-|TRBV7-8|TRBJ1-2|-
CASSFRGQGTNYGYTF
TGTGCCAGCAGCTTCAGAGGGCAGGGAACTAACTATGGCTACACCTTC
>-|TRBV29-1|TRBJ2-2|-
CSVPGTVYTGELFF
TGCAGCGTACCAGGGACGGTTTACACCGGGGAGCTGTTTTTT